The 29 T cell receptor beta chains listed next were all sequenced from one sample in a study of shared clonotypes between healthy human individuals. The method was immunoSEQ multiplex PCR; TCRdb's version includes in-frame clones alone and lacks a portion of them. The data contain around 600,000 clones, 85% to 95% of them singletons. Only CD45RO-negative cells positively selected for CCR7 counted as naive CD8 cells, so terminally differentiated effector memory CD45RA+ cells were excluded. Source material: naive CD8+ T cells sorted from blood. The receptors derive from a woman under 40 in good health.

The chain carries TRBV29-1 and TRBJ1-1; the D is unclear. Trimming cost V 6 bases and J 5 bases, with 13 bases left between them. CDR3 length: 12 amino acids. Germline V gene data show CDR1 as SQVTM and CDR2 as ANQGSEA. The CDR3 spells CSVPGDGTEAFF. The CDR3 nucleotides are TGCAGCGTCCCCGGTGACGGGACTGAAGCTTTCTTT.

This chain joins TRBV4-1 and TRBJ1-6; 9 nucleotides match TRBD1. The V segment lost 4 bases and the J segment 7 bases; nucleotides outside the gene matches: 5. Germline loops: CDR1 MGHRA, CDR2 YSYEKL. This CDR3 is built from 15 residues. The CDR3 sequence: CASSLRQGGNSPLHF. In DNA form, the CDR3 reads TGCGCCAGCAGCCTCCGACAGGGGGGCAATTCACCCCTCCACTTT.

V is TRBV6-6 and J is TRBJ2-7; D is ambiguous. Trimming took off 5 bases at V and 12 bases at J, with 17 bases between the two ends. The CDR3 is made up of 12 amino acids. Germline loops: CDR1 MNHNY, CDR2 SVGAGI (reference sequence). The CDR3 loop reads CASSHPSGEPYF. The CDR3 nucleotides read TGTGCCAGCAGTCACCCCTCTGGAGAACCGTACTTC.

The rearrangement links TRBV13 to TRBJ2-7, with 8 bases fitting TRBD2. CDR3 size: 17 residues. Unmatched junction bases numbered 14, after V lost 3 bases and J lost 4 bases. Germline CDR1 is PRHDT and CDR2 is FYEKMQ (reference sequence). The CDR3 nucleotides are TGTGCCAGCAGCTTCCCGGAGGGTAGCGGGACGGGTTACGAGCAGTACTTC. The encoded protein is CASSFPEGSGTGYEQYF.

The V gene is TRBV9, the J gene TRBJ2-1; D might be TRBD2 (5 bases). V shed 3 bases and J shed 8 bases, with 18 bases lying between them. This CDR3 is built from 15 residues. Germline V CDR1 and CDR2: SGDLS, YYNGEE. CDR3 DNA sequence: TGTGCCAGCAGCGCCCAGCGGCAGACGTGGGATGAGCAGTTCTTC. Encoded protein: CASSAQRQTWDEQFF.

This rearrangement joins TRBV28 to TRBJ1-2, with 8 bases matching TRBD1. This CDR3 has 14 residues. CDR1 and CDR2 (germline): MDHEN, SYDVKM. V lost 2 bases to trimming and J lost 5 bases; unmatched junction nucleotides: 4. As DNA, the CDR3 is TGTGCCAGCAGTTTAGTTGGGACAGGATATGGCTACACCTTC. Its protein product is CASSLVGTGYGYTF.

The chain links TRBV21-1 to TRBJ1-5; the DNA was not used to check the table's D call, TRBD1. TRBV21-1 is a known pseudogene. This CDR3 has 15 amino acids. The CDR3 nucleotides are TGTGCCAGCAGCTCTCGGACAGGTAGCAATCAGCCCCAGCATTTT. Translated: CASSSRTGSNQPQHF.

V is TRBV29-1 and J is TRBJ2-1; 10 bases line up with TRBD1. The CDR3 spans 15 residues. V was pared by 5 bases and J by 7 bases, with 11 bases of the junction left unmatched. The germline V gene encodes CDR1 SQVTM and CDR2 ANQGSEA. CDR3 in DNA: TGCAGCGTTCAACGCGGGACAGGGGTTACGAATGAGCAGTTCTTC. Protein sequence: CSVQRGTGVTNEQFF.

This clone was detected once. The chain couples TRBV5-1 to TRBJ2-7; D uncertain. Germline values: CDR1 SGHRS, CDR2 YFSETQ. V shed 1 base and J shed 5 bases, with 19 bases lying between them. The CDR3 consists of 16 residues. CDR3 DNA: TGCGCCAGCAGCTTGCCCCTCTCGTTTCCGCCACACGAGCAGTACTTC. Translated: CASSLPLSFPPHEQYF.

The V gene is TRBV7-8, the J gene TRBJ2-1; TRBD2 matches 7 bases. Germline trimming cut 2 bases from V and 7 bases from J; bases unmatched to any gene: 5. The CDR3 length is 14 residues. From germline, CDR1 is SGHVS and CDR2 FQNEAQ. CDR3 coding DNA: TGTGCCAGCAGCTTATCGGGACTAATAAATGAGCAGTTCTTC. Protein: CASSLSGLINEQFF.

The CDR3 sequence is CASSSSLADTQYF. CDR3 DNA sequence: TGTGCCAGCAGCTCCTCCCTGGCAGATACGCAGTATTTT. The chain couples TRBV6-5 to TRBJ2-3; D not certain. The CDR3 has 13 residues. Germline V gene data show CDR1 as MNHEY and CDR2 as SVGAGI. V lost 6 bases and J 4 bases, leaving 11 bases between the germline ends.

The chain joins TRBV9 to TRBJ1-2, with 7 bases aligning to TRBD1. V was pared by 3 bases and J by 4 bases, with 6 bases of the junction left unmatched. The CDR3 consists of 14 residues. CDR1 is SGDLS and CDR2 is YYNGEE in the germline V gene. This CDR3 is CASSGQGKGYGYTF. The CDR3, as DNA: TGTGCCAGCAGCGGACAGGGAAAGGGCTATGGCTACACCTTC.

The chain has TRBV27 and TRBJ2-1; D might be TRBD1 or TRBD2, each matching 6 bases. V lost 7 bases and J lost 7, with 11 bases in between. The CDR3 extends over 12 amino acids. In germline, CDR1 is MNHEY, CDR2 SMNVEV (reference sequence). The CDR3 sequence is CASKVGGNEQFF. CDR3 coding DNA: TGTGCCAGCAAGGTAGGGGGGAATGAGCAGTTCTTC.

This sequence joins TRBV5-1 and TRBJ2-7, with 8 bases fitting TRBD1. Germline loops: CDR1 SGHRS, CDR2 YFSETQ. This CDR3 has 15 residues. J lost 4 bases, V lost 1 base, and 7 bases had no gene match. CDR3 nucleotides: TGCGCCAGCAGCTTGCCCGGGACAGGCTCTTACGAGCAGTACTTC. Translated: CASSLPGTGSYEQYF.

The V call is TRBV4-2, the J call TRBJ2-7, with 10 nucleotides matching TRBD2. This CDR3 is 17 amino acids long. V dropped 5 bases and J dropped 3; count of bases not matched to a gene: 13. CDR1 and CDR2 from the germline V gene are LGHNA and YNFKEQ. The CDR3 loop reads CASSLKEQSGRDYEQYF. The CDR3 DNA follows: TGTGCCAGCAGCTTAAAGGAACAAAGCGGGAGGGACTACGAGCAGTACTTC.

V and J are TRBV27 and TRBJ2-3, with D perhaps assigned TRBD1 or TRBD2 (5 bases each). Trimming stripped 2 bases from V and 3 bases from J, with 9 bases between. The length of the CDR3 is 14 residues. Germline V gene lookup returns CDR1 MNHEY and CDR2 SMNVEV (reference sequence). CDR3 bases: TGTGCCAGCAGTTTAAGAGGGGAAACAGATACGCAGTATTTT. Protein: CASSLRGETDTQYF.

The rearrangement joins TRBV12-5 to TRBJ1-5; possibly TRBD1 for D (6 bases). The CDR3 is 13 residues long. The germline gives CDR1 LGHNT, CDR2 FRNRAP. V was pared by 7 bases and J by 4 bases, with 11 bases between. The CDR3 DNA is TGTGCTAGTGCCTTGGGGGCTAATCAGCCCCAGCATTTT. Translating it yields CASALGANQPQHF.

The chain carries TRBV19 and TRBJ2-5, with TRBD2 matching over 7 bases. The J call could be wrong; TRBJ2-7 is a better fit for the DNA end. The CDR3 totals 15 residues. Germline V gene data show CDR1 as LNHDA and CDR2 as SQIVND (reference sequence). DNA for the CDR3: TGTGCCAGTAGTATATCGGCGGGAGCCGCCTACGAGCAGTACTTC. This sequence encodes CASSISAGAAYEQYF.

J is TRBJ2-5 and V is TRBV4-1, with 7 bases aligning to TRBD2. This CDR3 has 16 amino acids. The V gene's germline CDR1 is MGHRA and CDR2 YSYEKL. With 1 base clipped from V and 4 bases from J, the junction kept 9 bases outside the gene matches. The CDR3 sequence is CASSQAAGVRSETQYF. The CDR3 coding sequence is TGCGCCAGCAGCCAAGCGGCGGGAGTGAGATCAGAGACCCAGTACTTC.

The chain employs TRBV5-4 and TRBJ2-7, with 8 bases lining up with TRBD1. CDR1 and CDR2 (germline): SGHNT, YYREEE (reference sequence). The CDR3 extends over 14 amino acids. The V segment lost 4 bases and the J segment 2 bases; nucleotides outside the gene matches: 5. The CDR3 DNA sequence: TGTGCCAGCAGCGCCGGACAGGGCCCCTACGAGCAGTACTTC. The encoded protein is CASSAGQGPYEQYF. The full variable domain, its missing parts supplied by reference TRBV5-4 and TRBJ2-7, is ETGVTQSPTHLIKTRGQQVTLRCSSQSGHNTVSWYQQALGQGPQFIFQYYREEENGRGNFPPRFSGLQFPNYSSELNVNALELDDSALYLCASSAGQGPYEQYFGPGTRLTVT.

This clone was counted once. The chain is built from TRBV4-1 and TRBJ2-7, with a tentative D call TRBD2 (5 bases). V was pared by 1 base and J by 4 bases, with 14 bases between. The CDR3 runs 15 residues. Germline V gives CDR1 MGHRA, CDR2 YSYEKL. The CDR3 spells CASSQVVVRLYEQYF. For the CDR3, the DNA is TGCGCCAGCAGCCAAGTTGTAGTGAGACTATACGAGCAGTACTTC.

Turning to this clone: Within the sample, other DNA sequences also encode this same CDR3. This chain joins TRBV11-2 and TRBJ2-7; TRBD2 matches at 7 bases. The CDR3 loop spans 13 amino acids. Looked up from germline, CDR1 is SGHAT and CDR2 is FQNNGV. J lost 2 bases, V lost 4 bases, and 2 bases had no gene match. The CDR3 region is CASSSGLAYEQYF. In nucleotides, the CDR3 is TGTGCCAGCAGCTCCGGACTAGCCTACGAGCAGTACTTC.

This clone was recorded once. The V gene is TRBV2, the J gene TRBJ1-1; D unclear. The V gene's germline CDR1 is SNHLY and CDR2 FYNNEI. Deletions cut 1 base from V and 1 base from J, with 7 bases between. The CDR3 length is 14 residues. The CDR3 loop reads CASSEGAANTEAFF. CDR3 nucleotides: TGTGCCAGCAGTGAAGGGGCTGCGAACACTGAAGCTTTCTTT.

The genes are TRBV27 and TRBJ2-7; TRBD1 aligns across 7 bases. V gave up 5 bases and J gave up 7 bases; unmatched junction bases: 14. Germline CDR1 MNHEY, CDR2 SMNVEV (reference sequence). The CDR3 is made up of 15 amino acids. CDR3 residues: CASSRQGVDSEEQYF. In nucleotides, the CDR3 is TGTGCCAGCAGTCGACAGGGTGTCGATTCGGAAGAGCAGTACTTC.

The chain links TRBV13 to TRBJ1-1, with D maybe TRBD1 (5 bases). The CDR3 is made up of 16 amino acids. V was shortened by 3 bases and J by 1 base, with 15 bases between the two germline ends. From germline, CDR1 is PRHDT and CDR2 FYEKMQ (reference sequence). The CDR3 loop is CASSFPAGRGNTEAFF. CDR3 sequence (DNA): TGTGCCAGCAGCTTCCCGGCGGGGCGGGGGAACACTGAAGCTTTCTTT.

The V gene is TRBV29-1, the J gene TRBJ1-1; weak D call: TRBD1 (6 bases). V lost 3 bases and J 7 bases, leaving 18 bases between the germline ends. Germline CDR1 and CDR2: SQVTM and ANQGSEA. The CDR3 is 14 residues long. This chain's CDR3 is CSVDSPYKGVEAFF. CDR3 in DNA: TGCAGCGTTGATTCGCCGTATAAGGGGGTTGAAGCTTTCTTT.

The chain joins TRBV11-2 to TRBJ2-1, with TRBD1 matching over 7 bases. CDR3 length equals 15 residues. After removal of 5 bases from V and 4 bases from J, the junction contained 8 bases not matched to a gene. Germline lookup yields CDR1 SGHAT and CDR2 FQNNGV. The DNA for the CDR3 is TGTGCCAGCAGCCATACAGGGGATTATTACAATGAGCAGTTCTTC. It codes for CASSHTGDYYNEQFF.

This clone was found once. This chain's CDR3 is CASSHSTLYGYTF. The CDR3 DNA is TGTGCCAGCAGCCACAGTACCCTCTATGGCTACACCTTC. The rearrangement links TRBV6-6 to TRBJ1-2; D is unclear. V lost 6 bases and J 4 bases, leaving 12 bases between the germline ends. The germline V gene has CDR1 MNHNY and CDR2 SVGAGI (reference sequence). This CDR3 comprises 13 residues.

Concerning this clone itself: The sample has other DNA sequences that encode this CDR3 too. This chain joins TRBV27 and TRBJ2-7, with D tentatively TRBD1 or TRBD2 (5 bases each). The CDR3 has 14 amino acids. V lost 2 bases, J lost 0 bases, and 8 bases lay in between. Germline V gene data show CDR1 as MNHEY and CDR2 as SMNVEV (reference sequence). CDR3 coding DNA: TGTGCCAGCAGTTTAGAGGGGAGCTCCTACGAGCAGTACTTC. This translates into CASSLEGSSYEQYF.